One and the same sample provided the 10 T cell receptor beta chains below, sequenced in a study of post-analysis software for immune sequencing data. Prepared libraries of TCR beta cDNA carried unique molecular identifiers. In TCRdb, the PCR reads were re-called with MiXCR into one record per CDR3 protein. The repertoire holds about 460,000 distinct CDR3 sequences, less than 45% seen once, with over 10% in the top ten. The antigens these receptors bind are not known. General observations from the study: Five TRBV segments, including TRBV5-6, TRBV5-1 and TRBV20-1, were more frequent in patients than controls.

Specimen: blood. These receptor sequences come from a girl under 18 with multiple sclerosis.

This clonotype appeared a few times. J is TRBJ2-1 and V is TRBV27; the match to TRBD2 covers 12 bases. The J segment lost 6 bases and the V segment lost 4 bases, leaving 4 bases of the junction unmatched. Germline assignment: CDR1 MNHEY and CDR2 SMNVEV (reference sequence). The CDR3 is 15 residues long. Here the CDR3 reads CASSWGTSGFNEQFF. DNA for the CDR3: TGTGCCAGCAGTTGGGGGACTAGCGGGTTCAATGAGCAGTTCTTC.

This clonotype appeared a single time. The rearrangement uses TRBV5-1 and TRBJ1-2, with 9 bases that match TRBD1. The CDR3 runs 15 residues. CDR1 and CDR2 from the germline V gene are SGHRS and YFSETQ. V was pared by 0 bases and J by 4 bases, with 4 bases of the junction left unmatched. CDR3 bases: TGCGCCAGCAGCTTGGAGGGACAGGGCGGCTATGGCTACACCTTC. The encoded protein is CASSLEGQGGYGYTF.

This clonotype was seen more than once but under ten times. The chain couples TRBV5-1 to TRBJ2-1, with 8 positions matching TRBD2. J was trimmed by 7 bases and V by 1 base; bases with no gene match: 7. The CDR3 is made up of 15 amino acids. CDR1 is SGHRS, CDR2 YFSETQ, per germline. The CDR3 DNA reads as TGCGCCAGCAGCTTGAGCGGGAGTAATGGAAATGAGCAGTTCTTC. Residues: CASSLSGSNGNEQFF.

The CDR3, as DNA: TGTGCCAGCAGCCAAGAGTTAGCGGGAGCATTGAACACCGGGGAGCTGTTTTTT. Residues: CASSQELAGALNTGELFF. The genes are TRBV4-2 and TRBJ2-2; the match to TRBD2 covers 9 bases. Germline values: CDR1 LGHNA, CDR2 YNFKEQ. The CDR3 contains 18 residues. J gave up 1 base and V 0 bases, and 6 bases lay outside the gene matches.

In this sample, this clonotype turned up a few times. The chain is built from TRBV12-3 or TRBV12-4 and TRBJ2-1, with D perhaps TRBD2 (5 bases). V was pared by 0 bases and J by 0 bases, with 12 bases between. CDR3 length equals 17 residues. This chain's CDR3 is CASSLALGAPSYNEQFF. DNA for the CDR3: TGTGCCAGCAGTTTAGCCCTGGGAGCGCCCTCCTACAATGAGCAGTTCTTC.

This clonotype was seen a handful of times. Mismatch with germline at one junction end may stem from a read error. This chain links TRBV10-3 with TRBJ2-7, with D possibly matching TRBD2 (6 bases). Germline CDR1 and CDR2: ENHRY and SYGVKD. This CDR3 region has 14 residues. DNA for the CDR3: TGTGCCATCAGTGGCGGGGACCCCTCCCACGAGCAGTACTTC. Its translation: CAISGGDPSHEQYF.

Concerning this clonotype: Relative to the germline gene, one junction end is altered; a read error may explain this. V usage is TRBV24-1 and J usage is TRBJ1-2; D possibly corresponds to TRBD1 (6 bases). Germline CDR1 KGHDR, CDR2 SFDVKD. The CDR3 loop spans 17 amino acids. This CDR3 reads CVTSDRSPPGDNYGYTF. CDR3 nucleotide sequence: TGTGTCACCAGTGATCGCTCTCCCCCAGGGGATAACTATGGCTACACCTTC.

This clonotype was detected only a few times. This chain links TRBV5-1 with TRBJ2-7; D is undetermined. V was clipped by 2 bases and J by 7 bases, with 13 bases between them. Germline V gene sequence: CDR1 SGHRS, CDR2 YFSETQ. The CDR3 length is 13 residues. The CDR3 region is CASSLILGAEQYF. The CDR3 coding sequence is TGCGCCAGCAGCTTAATTCTAGGAGCGGAGCAGTACTTC.

This clonotype has only one observation. This chain connects TRBV7-9 to TRBJ1-1, with D possibly matching TRBD1 (6 bases). The V end lost 5 bases, the J end lost 0 bases, and 13 bases lay between the germline ends. CDR3 length: 15 amino acids. Germline CDR1 SEHNR, CDR2 FQNEAQ (reference sequence). The CDR3 DNA follows: TGTGCCAGCAGCAAGAGGGACACCTTGAACACTGAAGCTTTCTTT. Translating it yields CASSKRDTLNTEAFF.

This chain connects TRBV4-1 to TRBJ2-1, with 9 bases identical to TRBD2. The CDR3 extends over 15 amino acids. CDR1 is MGHRA, CDR2 YSYEKL, per germline. J was trimmed by 10 bases and V by 2 bases; bases with no gene match: 9. CDR3 in amino acids: CASSQPGLAGLEQFF. CDR3 bases: TGCGCCAGCAGCCAACCGGGACTAGCAGGACTCGAGCAGTTCTTC.